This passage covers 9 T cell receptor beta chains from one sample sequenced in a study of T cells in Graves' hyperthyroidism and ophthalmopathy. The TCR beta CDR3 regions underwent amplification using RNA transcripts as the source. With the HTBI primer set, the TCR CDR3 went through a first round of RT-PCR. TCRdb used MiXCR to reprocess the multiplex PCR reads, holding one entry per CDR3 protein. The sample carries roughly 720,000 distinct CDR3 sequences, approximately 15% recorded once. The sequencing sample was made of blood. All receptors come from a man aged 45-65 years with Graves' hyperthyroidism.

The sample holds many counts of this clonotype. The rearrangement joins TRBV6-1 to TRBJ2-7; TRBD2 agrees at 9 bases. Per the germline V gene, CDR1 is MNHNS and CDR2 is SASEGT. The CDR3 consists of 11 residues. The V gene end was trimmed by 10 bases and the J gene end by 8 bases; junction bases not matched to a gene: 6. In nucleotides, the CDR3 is TGTGCCACAGGGGCTAGCGGGAAGCAGTACTTC. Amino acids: CATGASGKQYF.

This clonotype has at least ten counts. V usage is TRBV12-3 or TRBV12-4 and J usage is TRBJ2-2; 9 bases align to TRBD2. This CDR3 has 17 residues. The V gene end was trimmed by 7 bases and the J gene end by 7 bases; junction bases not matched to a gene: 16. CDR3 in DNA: TGTGCCAGCATCTTTGGGGGGCTAGCGGGGAGACGCGGGGAGCTGTTTTTT. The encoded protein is CASIFGGLAGRRGELFF.

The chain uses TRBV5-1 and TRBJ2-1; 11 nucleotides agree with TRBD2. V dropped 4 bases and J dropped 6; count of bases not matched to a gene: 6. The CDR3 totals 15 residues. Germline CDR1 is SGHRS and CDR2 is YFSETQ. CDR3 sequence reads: CASSTGLADSNEQFF. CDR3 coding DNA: TGCGCCAGCAGCACGGGACTAGCGGACTCCAATGAGCAGTTCTTC.

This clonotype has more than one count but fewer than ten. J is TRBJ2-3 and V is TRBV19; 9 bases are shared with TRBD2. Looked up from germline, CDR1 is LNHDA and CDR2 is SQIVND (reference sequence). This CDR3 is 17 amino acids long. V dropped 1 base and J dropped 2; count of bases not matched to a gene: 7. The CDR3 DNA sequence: TGTGCCAGTAGTATAGGTGATAGCGGGAGATACACAGATACGCAGTATTTT. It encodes CASSIGDSGRYTDTQYF.

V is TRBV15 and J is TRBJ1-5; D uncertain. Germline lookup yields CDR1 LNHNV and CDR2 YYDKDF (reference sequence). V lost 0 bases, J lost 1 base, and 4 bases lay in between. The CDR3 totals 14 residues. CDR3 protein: CATSRDLSNQPQHF. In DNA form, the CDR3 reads TGTGCCACCAGCAGAGATCTGAGCAATCAGCCCCAGCATTTT.

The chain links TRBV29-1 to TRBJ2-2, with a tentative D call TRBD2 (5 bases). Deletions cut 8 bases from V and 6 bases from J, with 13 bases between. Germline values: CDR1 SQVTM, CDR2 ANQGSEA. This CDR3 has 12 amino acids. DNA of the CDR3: TGCAGCTATTCTAGAGGGTCCGGGGAGCTGTTTTTT. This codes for CSYSRGSGELFF.

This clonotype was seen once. The CDR3 DNA sequence: TGTGCCAGCAGACCAGCTTGGAATGAGCAGTTCTTC. This encodes CASRPAWNEQFF. The chain couples TRBV6-1 to TRBJ2-1, with D unresolved. V was trimmed by 6 bases and J by 7 bases, leaving 10 bases between them. Per germline, CDR1 MNHNS and CDR2 SASEGT. The CDR3 runs 12 residues.

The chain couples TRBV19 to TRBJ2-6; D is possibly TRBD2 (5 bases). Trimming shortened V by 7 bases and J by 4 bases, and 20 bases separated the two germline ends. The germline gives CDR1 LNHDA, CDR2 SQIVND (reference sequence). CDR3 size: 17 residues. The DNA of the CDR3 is TGTGCCAGTACCCCCTCTCGCCGGGAATCCGGGGCCAACGTCCTGACTTTC. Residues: CASTPSRRESGANVLTF. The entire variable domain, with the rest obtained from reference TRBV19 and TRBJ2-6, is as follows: DGGITQSPKYLFRKEGQNVTLSCEQNLNHDAMYWYRQDPGQGLRLIYYSQIVNDFQKGDIAEGYSVSREKKESFPLTVTSAQKNPTAFYLCASTPSRRESGANVLTFGAGSRLTVL.

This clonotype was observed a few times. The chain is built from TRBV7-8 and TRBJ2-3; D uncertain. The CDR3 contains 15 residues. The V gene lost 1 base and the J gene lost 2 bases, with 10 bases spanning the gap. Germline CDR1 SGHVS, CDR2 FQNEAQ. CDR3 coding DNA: TGTGCCAGCAGCTTAGTGGGCGGAACCACAGATACGCAGTATTTT. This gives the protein CASSLVGGTTDTQYF.